This TCR beta chain was obtained from a study of graft-versus-host responses after intestinal transplantation. This clone is a singleton in its sample. The target antigen is unknown. It is unclear where the CDR3 begins or ends on the DNA, so no DNA is shown, and the CDR3 is as TCRdb lists it. The assay was immunoSEQ multiplex PCR, and TCRdb's table has in-frame clones only and misses some. The data contain around 110,000 clones, more than 90% of them seen just once; the ten biggest clones take up about 0.2%. Per germline, CDR1 SGHTA and CDR2 FQGNSA. The CDR3 is 14 amino acids long, termini counted. The receptor was isolated from a human donor who was the organ donor for an intestinal transplant. The specimen was unstimulated CD4+ T cells sorted from spleen or lymph node cells, collected before transplant. The chain carries TRBV7-2 and TRBJ2-7. The CDR3 loop is CASSFGPGLYEQYF.